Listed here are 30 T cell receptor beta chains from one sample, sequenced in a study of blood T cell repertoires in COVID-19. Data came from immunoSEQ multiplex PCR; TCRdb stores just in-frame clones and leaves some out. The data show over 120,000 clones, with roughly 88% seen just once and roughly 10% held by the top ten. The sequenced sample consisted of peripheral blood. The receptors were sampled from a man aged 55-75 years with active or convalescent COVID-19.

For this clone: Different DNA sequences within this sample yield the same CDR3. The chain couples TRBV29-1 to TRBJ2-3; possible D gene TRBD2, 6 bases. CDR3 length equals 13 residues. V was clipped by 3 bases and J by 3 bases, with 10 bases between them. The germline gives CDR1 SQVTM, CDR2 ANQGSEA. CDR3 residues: CSVDSGSTDTQYF. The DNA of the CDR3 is TGCAGCGTTGATTCCGGGAGTACAGATACGCAGTATTTT.

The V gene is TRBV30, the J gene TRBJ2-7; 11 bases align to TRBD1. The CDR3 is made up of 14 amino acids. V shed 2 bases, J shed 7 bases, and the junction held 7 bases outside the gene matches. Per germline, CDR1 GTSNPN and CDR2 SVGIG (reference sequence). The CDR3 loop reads CAWSSGQGAGEQYF. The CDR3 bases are TGTGCCTGGAGTAGCGGACAGGGGGCGGGGGAGCAGTACTTC.

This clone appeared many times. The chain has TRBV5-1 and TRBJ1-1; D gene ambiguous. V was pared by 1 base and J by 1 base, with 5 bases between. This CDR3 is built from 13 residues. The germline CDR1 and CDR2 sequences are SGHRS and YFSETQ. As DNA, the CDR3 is TGCGCCAGCAGCTTGAACAGGAACACTGAAGCTTTCTTT. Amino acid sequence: CASSLNRNTEAFF.

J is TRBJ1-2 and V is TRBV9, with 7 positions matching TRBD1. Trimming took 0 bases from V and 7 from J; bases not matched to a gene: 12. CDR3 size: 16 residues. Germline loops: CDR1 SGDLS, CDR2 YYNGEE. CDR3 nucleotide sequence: TGTGCCAGCAGCGTAGGGAGCTTAGGGGGCGAGGGTGGCTACACCTTC. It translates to CASSVGSLGGEGGYTF.

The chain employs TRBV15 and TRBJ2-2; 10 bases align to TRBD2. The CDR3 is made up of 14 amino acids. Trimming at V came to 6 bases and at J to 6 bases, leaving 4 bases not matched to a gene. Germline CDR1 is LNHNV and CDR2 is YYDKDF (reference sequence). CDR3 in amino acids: CATSKSGGAGELFF. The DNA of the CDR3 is TGTGCCACCAGTAAGAGCGGGGGGGCCGGGGAGCTGTTTTTT.

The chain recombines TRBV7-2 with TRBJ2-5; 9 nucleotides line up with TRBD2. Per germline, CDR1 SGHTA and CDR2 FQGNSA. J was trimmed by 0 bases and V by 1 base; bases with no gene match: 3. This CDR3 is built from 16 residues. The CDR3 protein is CASSLGSGGHQETQYF. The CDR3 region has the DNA TGTGCCAGCAGCTTAGGTAGCGGGGGCCACCAAGAGACCCAGTACTTC.

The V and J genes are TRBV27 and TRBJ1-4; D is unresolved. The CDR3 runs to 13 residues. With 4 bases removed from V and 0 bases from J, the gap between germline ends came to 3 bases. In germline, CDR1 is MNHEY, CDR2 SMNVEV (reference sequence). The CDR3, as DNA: TGTGCCAGCAGTTCCACAACTAATGAAAAACTGTTTTTT. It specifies CASSSTTNEKLFF.

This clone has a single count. The CDR3 loop is CSVGTRSNYGYTF. CDR3 DNA: TGCAGCGTTGGTACTCGTTCGAACTATGGCTACACCTTC. The chain links TRBV29-1 to TRBJ1-2; D gene unclear. Germline-derived CDR1 and CDR2 are SQVTM and ANQGSEA. The CDR3 extends over 13 amino acids. Deletions cut 4 bases from V and 2 bases from J, with 11 bases between.

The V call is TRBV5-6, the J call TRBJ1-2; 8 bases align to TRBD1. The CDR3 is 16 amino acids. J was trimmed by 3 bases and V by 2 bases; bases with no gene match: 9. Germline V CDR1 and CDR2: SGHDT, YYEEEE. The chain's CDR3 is CASSLYKGTGDYGYTF. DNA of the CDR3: TGTGCCAGCAGCTTATATAAGGGGACAGGTGACTATGGCTACACCTTC.

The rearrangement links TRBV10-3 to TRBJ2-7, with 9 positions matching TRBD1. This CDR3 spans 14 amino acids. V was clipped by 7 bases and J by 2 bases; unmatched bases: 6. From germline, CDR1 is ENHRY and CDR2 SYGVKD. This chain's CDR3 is CAINPGTGTYEQYF. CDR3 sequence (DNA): TGTGCCATCAACCCCGGGACAGGGACCTACGAGCAGTACTTC.

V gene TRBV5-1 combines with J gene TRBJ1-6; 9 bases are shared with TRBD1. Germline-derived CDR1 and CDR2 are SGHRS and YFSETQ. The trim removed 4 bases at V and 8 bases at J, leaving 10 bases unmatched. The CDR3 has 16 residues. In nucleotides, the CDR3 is TGCGCCAGCAGCGCCGGGACAGGGAGGGAGGATTCACCCCTCCACTTT. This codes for CASSAGTGREDSPLHF.

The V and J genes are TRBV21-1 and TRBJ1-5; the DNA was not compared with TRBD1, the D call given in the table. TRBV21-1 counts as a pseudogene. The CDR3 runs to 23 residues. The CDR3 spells CASSKGGGRRRVRPGHSNQPQHF. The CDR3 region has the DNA TGTGCCAGCAGCAAAGGAGGGGGAAGGCGTAGGGTGAGACCGGGCCATAGCAATCAGCCCCAGCATTTT.

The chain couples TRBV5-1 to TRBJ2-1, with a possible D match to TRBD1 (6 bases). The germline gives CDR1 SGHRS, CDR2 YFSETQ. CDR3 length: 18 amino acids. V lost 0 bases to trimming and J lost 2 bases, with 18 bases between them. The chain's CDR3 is CASSLGPNGGPTYNEQFF. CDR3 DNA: TGCGCCAGCAGCTTGGGTCCTAATGGGGGCCCGACCTACAATGAGCAGTTCTTC.

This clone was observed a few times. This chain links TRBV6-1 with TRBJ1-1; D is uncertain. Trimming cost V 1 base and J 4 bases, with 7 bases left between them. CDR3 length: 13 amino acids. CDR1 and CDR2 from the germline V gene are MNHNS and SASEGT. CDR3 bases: TGTGCCAGCAGTGAAGGGTACAGCACTGAAGCTTTCTTT. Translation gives CASSEGYSTEAFF.

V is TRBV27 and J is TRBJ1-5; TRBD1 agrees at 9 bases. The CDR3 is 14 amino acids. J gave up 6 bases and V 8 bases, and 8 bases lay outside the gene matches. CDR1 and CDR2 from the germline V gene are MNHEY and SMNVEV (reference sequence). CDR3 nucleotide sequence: TGTGCCAGCGGCAACAGGGGGCAGGGTCAGCCCCAGCATTTT. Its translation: CASGNRGQGQPQHF.

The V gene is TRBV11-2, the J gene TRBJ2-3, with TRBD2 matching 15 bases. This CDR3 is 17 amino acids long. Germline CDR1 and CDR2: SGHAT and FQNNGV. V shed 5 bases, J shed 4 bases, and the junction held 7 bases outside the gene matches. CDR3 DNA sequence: TGTGCCAGCAGCGGGCGGACTAGCGGGAGGGCCCCAGATACGCAGTATTTT. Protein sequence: CASSGRTSGRAPDTQYF.

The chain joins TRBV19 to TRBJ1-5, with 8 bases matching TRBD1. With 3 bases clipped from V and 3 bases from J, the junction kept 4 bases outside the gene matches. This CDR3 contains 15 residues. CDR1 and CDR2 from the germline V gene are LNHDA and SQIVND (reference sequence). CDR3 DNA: TGTGCCAGTAGTATCGACAGGGGCTCCAATCAGCCCCAGCATTTT. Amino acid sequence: CASSIDRGSNQPQHF.

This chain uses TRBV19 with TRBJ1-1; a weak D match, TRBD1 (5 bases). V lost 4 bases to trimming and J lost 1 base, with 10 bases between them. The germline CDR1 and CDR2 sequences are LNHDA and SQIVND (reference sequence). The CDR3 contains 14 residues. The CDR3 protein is CASSTDRRNTEAFF. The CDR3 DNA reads TGTGCCAGTAGTACCGACAGAAGGAACACTGAAGCTTTCTTT. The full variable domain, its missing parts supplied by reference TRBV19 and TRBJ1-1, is DGGITQSPKYLFRKEGQNVTLSCEQNLNHDAMYWYRQDPGQGLRLIYYSQIVNDFQKGDIAEGYSVSREKKESFPLTVTSAQKNPTAFYLCASSTDRRNTEAFFGQGTRLTVV.

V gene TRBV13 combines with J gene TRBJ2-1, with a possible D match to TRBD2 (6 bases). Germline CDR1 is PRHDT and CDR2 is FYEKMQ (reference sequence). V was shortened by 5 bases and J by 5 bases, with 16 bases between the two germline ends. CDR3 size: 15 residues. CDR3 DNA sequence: TGTGCCAGCAGCCCACCTCGGGACTGGAACAATGAGCAGTTCTTC. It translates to CASSPPRDWNNEQFF.

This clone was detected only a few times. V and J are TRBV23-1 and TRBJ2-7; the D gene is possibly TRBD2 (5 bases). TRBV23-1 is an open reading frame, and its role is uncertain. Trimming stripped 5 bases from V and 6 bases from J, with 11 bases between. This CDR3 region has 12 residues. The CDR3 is CASSSDRGEQYV. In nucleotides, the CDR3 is TGCGCCAGCAGTTCAGACCGGGGCGAGCAGTACGTC.

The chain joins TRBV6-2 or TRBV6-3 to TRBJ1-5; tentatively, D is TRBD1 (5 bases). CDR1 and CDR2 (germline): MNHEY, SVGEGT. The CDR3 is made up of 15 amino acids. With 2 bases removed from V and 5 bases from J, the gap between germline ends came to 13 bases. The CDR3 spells CASSYSGTRYQPQHF. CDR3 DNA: TGTGCCAGCAGTTACAGCGGGACTCGATATCAGCCCCAGCATTTT.

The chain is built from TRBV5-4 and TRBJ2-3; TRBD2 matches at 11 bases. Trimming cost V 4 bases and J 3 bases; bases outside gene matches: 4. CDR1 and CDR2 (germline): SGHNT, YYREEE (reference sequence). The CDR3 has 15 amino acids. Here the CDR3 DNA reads TGTGCCAGCAGCAGGACTAGCGGGTGGACAGATACGCAGTATTTT. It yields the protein CASSRTSGWTDTQYF.

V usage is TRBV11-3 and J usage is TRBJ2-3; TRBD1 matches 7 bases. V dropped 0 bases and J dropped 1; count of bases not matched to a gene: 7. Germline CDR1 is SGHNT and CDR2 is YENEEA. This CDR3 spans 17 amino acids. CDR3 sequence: CASSLERGGAGTDTQYF. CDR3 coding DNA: TGTGCCAGCAGCTTAGAGCGAGGGGGCGCGGGCACAGATACGCAGTATTTT.

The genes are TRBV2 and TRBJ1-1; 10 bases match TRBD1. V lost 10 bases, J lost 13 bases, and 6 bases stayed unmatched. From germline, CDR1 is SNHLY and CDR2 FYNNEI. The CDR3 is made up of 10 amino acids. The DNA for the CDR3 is TGTGCCACCGCGGGGGACAGGGGTTTCTTT. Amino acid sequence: CATAGDRGFF. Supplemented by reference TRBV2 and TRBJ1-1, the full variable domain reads EPEVTQTPSHQVTQMGQEVILRCVPISNHLYFYWYRQILGQKVEFLVSFYNNEISEKSEIFDDQFSVERPDGSNFTLKIRSTKLEDSAMYFCATAGDRGFFGQGTRLTVV.

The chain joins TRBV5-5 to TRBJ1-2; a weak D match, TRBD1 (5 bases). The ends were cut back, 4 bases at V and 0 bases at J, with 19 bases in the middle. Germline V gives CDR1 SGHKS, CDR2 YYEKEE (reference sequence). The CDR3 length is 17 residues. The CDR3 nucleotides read TGTGCCAGCAGCGAGACAGTCGGGCTTGGAGCTAACTATGGCTACACCTTC. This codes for CASSETVGLGANYGYTF.

The CDR3 DNA follows: TGTGCCAGCAGATGGGGGGGACCCTACAATGAGCAGTTCTTC. Translating gives CASRWGGPYNEQFF. The chain couples TRBV25-1 to TRBJ2-1, with 7 nucleotides matching TRBD2. J was trimmed by 2 bases and V by 6 bases; bases with no gene match: 4. Germline V gives CDR1 MGHDK, CDR2 SYGVNS. The CDR3 has 14 residues.

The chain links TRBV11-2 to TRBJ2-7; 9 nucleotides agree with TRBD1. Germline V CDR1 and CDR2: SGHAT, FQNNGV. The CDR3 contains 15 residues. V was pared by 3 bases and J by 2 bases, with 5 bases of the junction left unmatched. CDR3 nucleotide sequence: TGTGCCAGCAGCTTTGGACAGGGGTTTGCCTACGAGCAGTACTTC. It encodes CASSFGQGFAYEQYF.

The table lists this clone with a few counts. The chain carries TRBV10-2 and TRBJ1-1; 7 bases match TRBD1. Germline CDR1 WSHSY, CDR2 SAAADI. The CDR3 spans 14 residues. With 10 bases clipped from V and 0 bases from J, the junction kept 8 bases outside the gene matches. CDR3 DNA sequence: TGCGCCACTCGGAAGGGACAGCTGAACACTGAAGCTTTCTTT. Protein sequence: CATRKGQLNTEAFF.

CDR3: CSASRSGAGYGYTF. The CDR3 bases are TGCAGTGCTAGTAGGTCAGGGGCTGGCTATGGCTACACCTTC. This chain connects TRBV20-1 to TRBJ1-2; TRBD1 is a possible D gene (6 bases). Trimming took off 3 bases at V and 4 bases at J, with 15 bases between the two ends. The CDR3 length is 14 residues. Per the germline V gene, CDR1 is DFQATT and CDR2 is SNEGSKA (reference sequence).

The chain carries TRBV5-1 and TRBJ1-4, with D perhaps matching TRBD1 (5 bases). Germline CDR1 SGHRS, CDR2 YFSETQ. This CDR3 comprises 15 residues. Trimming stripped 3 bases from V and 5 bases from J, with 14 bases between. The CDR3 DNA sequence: TGCGCCAGCAGCTCTGGACACGGACCGAATGAAAAACTGTTTTTT. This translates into CASSSGHGPNEKLFF.